The clone carrying this T cell receptor (beta chain) has at least ten counts. Its antigen remains unidentified. This record belongs to a study of identical twins. One entry per CDR3 protein, called by TCRdb with MiXCR from the 5' RACE reads. The repertoire holds more than 650,000 distinct CDR3 sequences, with approximately 6% as singletons. Study-level points and caveats: Fewer insertions characterized abundant cord blood beta clonotypes, whereas memory repertoires showed none.

Germline trimming cut 6 bases from V and 0 bases from J; bases unmatched to any gene: 13. The CDR3 contains 17 residues. CDR1 is MNHEY and CDR2 is SMNVEV in the germline V gene (reference sequence). Each donor (without exception) was a healthy Caucasian. Sequencing used naive T cells sorted from blood. J is TRBJ1-2 and V is TRBV27; 7 bases are a match to TRBD1. This TCR was recovered from a man aged 18 to 30 in good health. CDR3 loop: CASSPPWTGLANYGYTF. Written as DNA, the CDR3 is TGTGCCAGCAGCCCCCCCTGGACAGGCTTAGCTAACTATGGCTACACCTTC.